A single TCR beta chain is shown here with its context. The data belong to a study of blood T cell repertoires in COVID-19. As for the study in general: The origin of the acute and convalescent COVID-19 samples was the United States, Italy and Spain.

This CDR3 is 16 amino acids long. The germline V gene has CDR1 SGHRS and CDR2 YFSETQ. V lost 0 bases to trimming and J lost 4 bases; unmatched junction nucleotides: 8. Per the study methods: Cell counts per sample came from amplifying reference gene primers. Measured with immunoSEQ multiplex PCR; TCRdb has only the in-frame clones, and not every one. V and J calls and clone size are those listed in that table; D and trimming were worked out from the DNA. The data show some 110,000 clones, about nine tenths seen once. The rearrangement links TRBV5-1 to TRBJ2-5, with TRBD2 matching 8 bases. Source material: peripheral blood. The receptor was isolated from a human donor with active COVID-19. The donor label of this sample is uncertain. CDR3 sequence: CASSLGAGALGETQYF. CDR3 nucleotide sequence: TGCGCCAGCAGCTTGGGAGCGGGGGCCTTGGGAGAGACCCAGTACTTC.